This T cell receptor beta chain was identified during a study of shared clonotypes between healthy human individuals. Samples underwent the assay at deep level. Each subset's genomic DNA was split evenly across several immunoSEQ plates. The assay was immunoSEQ multiplex PCR, and TCRdb's table has in-frame clones only and misses some. The sample records nearly 1,000,000 clones, more than 75% being singletons. Sequencing input: memory CD4+ T cells sorted from blood. Subset in this sample: CD45RA-negative fraction. This sequence was found in a man aged 18-30 years in good health.

The CDR3 DNA is TGTGCCAGCTTACCTGCTATCGGGGGGAATGAAGCTTTCTTT. As protein: CASLPAIGGNEAFF. The chain joins TRBV27 to TRBJ1-1; the D gene is possibly TRBD1 (5 bases). CDR1 is MNHEY, CDR2 SMNVEV, per germline (reference sequence). V was cut by 8 bases and J by 7 bases, with 20 bases left in between. The CDR3 contains 14 residues.